This T cell receptor (beta chain) was obtained from a study of blood T cell repertoires in COVID-19. Across the study: The United States, Italy and Spain were the sources of the acute and convalescent COVID-19 samples.

This CDR3 is built from 14 residues. Germline V gene data show CDR1 as LGHDT and CDR2 as YNNKEL (reference sequence). Trimming removed 0 bases at V and 0 bases at J, with 5 bases between. Per the original methods: Nucleated cell counts were estimated from reference gene primer amplification. Clones were read by immunoSEQ multiplex PCR, and TCRdb kept only the in-frame ones, dropping some. V and J calls and clone size are those listed in that table; D and trimming were worked out from the DNA. The table includes some 280,000 clones, 75% to 90% detected once. This receptor was identified in a middle-aged woman who had recovered from COVID-19. Source material: peripheral blood. The chain links TRBV3-1 (or the pseudogene TRBV3-2) to TRBJ2-5; D gene ambiguous. CDR3 nucleotides: TGTGCCAGCAGCCAAGACAGTTACCAAGAGACCCAGTACTTC. It is translated as CASSQDSYQETQYF.